This TCR beta chain was recorded in a study of blood T cell repertoires in COVID-19. For the study at large: PBMCs, B-cell-depleted T cells, or T cells were the source of the cDNA or gDNA that made up the material.

CDR1 is MGHDK, CDR2 SYGVNS, per germline. The germline V and J ends were trimmed by 4 bases and 3 bases, with 18 bases remaining between them. This CDR3 is 16 amino acids long. Cohort assignment relied on participant-reported clinical history. Symptom resolution, clearance, or two negative PCRs marked donors in Cohort 3 as recovered. The protocol was immunoSEQ multiplex PCR, while the TCRdb copy is restricted to in-frame clones and leaves out a portion. The sample yields approximately 470,000 clones, 87% seen once. The sequence was obtained from a woman aged 18-29 years who had recovered from COVID-19. The sequenced sample consisted of PBMCs or T cells enriched from blood (not recorded which). This chain joins TRBV25-1 and TRBJ2-5, with a weak D call TRBD2 (6 bases). The CDR3 region has the DNA TGTGCCAGCAGTGCTTATAAGACCGGGGGAGAAGAGACCCAGTACTTC. Translating it yields CASSAYKTGGEETQYF.